Listed here are 14 T cell receptor beta chains from one sample, sequenced in a study of blood T cells in healthy people across ages. Primed by a sample-barcoded 5' primer and a J-beta primer mix, a second PCR proceeded for 7 to 11 cycles. TCRdb re-derived calls from the 5' RACE reads in MiXCR, one entry per CDR3 protein. The table has more than 900,000 distinct CDR3 sequences, 25% to 30% seen once. This sample also belongs to another study, concerning T cells of mothers and their children.

The specimen sequenced was blood. Receptors were obtained from a woman aged 40-49 years in good health.

This clonotype was recorded many times. The V gene is TRBV20-1, the J gene TRBJ1-1; no firm D call. Per the germline V gene, CDR1 is DFQATT and CDR2 is SNEGSKA (reference sequence). With 0 bases removed from V and 5 bases from J, the gap between germline ends came to 7 bases. The CDR3 consists of 12 residues. In DNA, the CDR3 is TGCAGTGCTAGAGAAGTGGAGACTGAAGCTTTCTTT. Its translation: CSAREVETEAFF.

DNA of the CDR3: TGTGCCAGCAGCCCGGCGGTCGGGAAACGCTATGGCTACACCTTC. It encodes CASSPAVGKRYGYTF. The chain links TRBV6-2 or TRBV6-3 to TRBJ1-2, with no clear D. Per the germline V gene, CDR1 is MNHEY and CDR2 is SVGEGT. Trimming removed 6 bases from V and 4 bases from J, with 18 bases in between. The CDR3 runs to 15 residues.

The rearrangement joins TRBV28 to TRBJ1-5; 9 bases agree with TRBD1. Losses at the gene ends were 6 bases for V and 4 bases for J; bases not matched to a gene: 7. The CDR3 sequence is 15 residues long. Germline V gives CDR1 MDHEN, CDR2 SYDVKM. CDR3: CASRPGTGSNQPQHF. CDR3 DNA: TGTGCCAGCAGACCCGGGACAGGGTCTAATCAGCCCCAGCATTTT.

This clonotype appeared many times. The CDR3, as DNA: TGTGCCAGCAGATCGGGACGAAGCTCCTACAATGAGCAGTTCTTC. This encodes CASRSGRSSYNEQFF. V and J are TRBV7-2 and TRBJ2-1; D possibly matches TRBD1 or TRBD2 (5 bases each). CDR3 length: 15 amino acids. Germline-derived CDR1 and CDR2 are SGHTA and FQGNSA. Trimming pared 6 bases from V and 0 bases from J, leaving 12 bases between.

This clonotype showed up many times. The chain combines TRBV5-1 with TRBJ1-6; no definite D call. Trimming removed 1 base from V and 10 bases from J, with 18 bases in between. The CDR3 is 16 residues long. Germline CDR1 is SGHRS and CDR2 is YFSETQ. CDR3: CASSLPEREVGSPLHF. CDR3 DNA sequence: TGCGCCAGCAGCTTGCCGGAACGGGAGGTTGGCTCACCCCTCCACTTT.

This clonotype was counted many times. The chain recombines TRBV7-3 with TRBJ2-6; TRBD1 matches at 7 bases. The CDR3 extends over 18 amino acids. Germline V gene sequence: CDR1 SGHTA, CDR2 FQGTGA. V trimming: 5 bases; J trimming: 0 bases; junction bases outside the gene matches: 10. CDR3 region: CASSPDRARRSGANVLTF. CDR3 coding DNA: TGTGCCAGCAGCCCAGACAGGGCCCGACGCTCTGGGGCCAACGTCCTGACTTTC.

This clonotype has just a few counts. This rearrangement joins TRBV6-2 or TRBV6-3 to TRBJ1-1; tentative D call: TRBD1 (5 bases). V was pared by 6 bases and J by 0 bases, with 17 bases between. There are 16 residues in the CDR3. Germline CDR1 is MNHEY and CDR2 is SVGEGT. The CDR3: CASRDDSIRLNTEAFF. CDR3 DNA sequence: TGTGCCAGCAGAGATGACAGCATCCGTTTGAACACTGAAGCTTTCTTT.

This clonotype was counted many times. This chain joins TRBV11-3 and TRBJ2-7; D might be TRBD1 or TRBD2, each matching 5 bases. V shed 2 bases and J shed 6 bases, with 11 bases lying between them. The CDR3 runs to 13 residues. The germline CDR1 and CDR2 sequences are SGHNT and YENEEA. Here the CDR3 DNA reads TGTGCCAGCAGCTTACCTGGGGGTATCGAGCAGTACTTC. Amino acids: CASSLPGGIEQYF.

The table lists this clonotype with a few counts. The J gene is TRBJ1-1, the V gene TRBV20-1, with D perhaps matching TRBD1 (5 bases). Germline-derived CDR1 and CDR2 are DFQATT and SNEGSKA (reference sequence). The CDR3 is 14 residues long. The germline V and J ends were trimmed by 1 base and 0 bases, with 9 bases remaining between them. The CDR3 sequence is CSARGGTVNTEAFF. The CDR3 DNA reads TGCAGTGCTAGAGGGGGGACGGTGAACACTGAAGCTTTCTTT.

On this clonotype: A much larger clone sits a single nucleotide away, making a read error possible. The chain employs TRBV5-5 and TRBJ2-5, with D uncertain. The CDR3 loop spans 13 amino acids. Germline CDR1 is SGHKS and CDR2 is YYEKEE (reference sequence). CDR3 sequence (DNA): TGTGCCAGCAGCTTTTTAGTCCAAGTGACCCAGTACTTC. This gives the protein CASSFLVQVTQYF.

The chain recombines TRBV20-1 with TRBJ1-4; D is uncertain. Per germline, CDR1 DFQATT and CDR2 SNEGSKA (reference sequence). The CDR3 extends over 14 amino acids. V lost 6 bases, J lost 7 bases, and 18 bases lay in between. CDR3 nucleotides: TGCAGTGCGCCCGACGCCGGGTTGAGTGAAAAACTGTTTTTT. Translation: CSAPDAGLSEKLFF.

This clonotype was seen at least ten times. This chain connects TRBV6-6 to TRBJ2-7; 7 bases are a match to TRBD2. V lost 2 bases, J lost 7 bases, and 5 bases stayed unmatched. CDR1 is MNHNY, CDR2 SVGAGI, per germline (reference sequence). The CDR3 runs to 13 residues. The chain's CDR3 is CASSYARREEQYF. The CDR3 nucleotides read TGTGCCAGCAGTTACGCCCGGCGGGAGGAGCAGTACTTC.

The J gene is TRBJ2-5, the V gene TRBV5-4, with D hard to call. This CDR3 spans 12 amino acids. Germline assignment: CDR1 SGHNT and CDR2 YYREEE (reference sequence). The V end lost 0 bases, the J end lost 8 bases, and 8 bases lay between the germline ends. CDR3 in DNA: TGTGCCAGCAGCTTGGACGTCCGAACCCAGTACTTC. Protein product: CASSLDVRTQYF.

This clonotype was seen a handful of times. The chain employs TRBV2 and TRBJ1-5, with D uncertain. The CDR3 loop spans 13 amino acids. Looked up from germline, CDR1 is SNHLY and CDR2 is FYNNEI. Trimming took off 2 bases at V and 7 bases at J, with 9 bases between the two ends. DNA for the CDR3: TGTGCCAGCAGTGAATTTAATCGGCAGCCCCAGCATTTT. Translated, it gives CASSEFNRQPQHF.